Below are 18 T cell receptor gamma chains sequenced from a single sample in a study of gamma-delta T cells after stem cell transplantation. TCRdb re-called the RT-PCR reads with CATT. The sample shows 2,500 to 3,000 gamma-chain clones, 15% to 20% of them seen only once. Input material: gamma-delta T cells. The source is a human donor. It is not recorded whose cells these are; they may come from a transplant donor.

By share of the sample, this clone is medium-sized. Within the sample, other DNA sequences also encode this same CDR3. The genes are TRGV3 and TRGJ1 or TRGJ2. The germline CDR1 and CDR2 sequences are VTNTFY and YDVSTARD (reference sequence). Trimming cost V 0 bases and J 3 bases; bases outside gene matches: 5. The CDR3 loop spans 14 amino acids. CDR3 loop: CATWDRPGYYKKLF. The DNA for the CDR3 is TGTGCCACCTGGGACAGGCCGGGTTATTATAAGAAACTCTTT.

This clone was counted a few times. The chain couples TRGV9 to TRGJ1 or TRGJ2. V trimming: 2 bases; J trimming: 3 bases; junction bases outside the gene matches: 10. The CDR3 spans 15 residues. The germline V gene encodes CDR1 GITISATS and CDR2 ISYDGTV (reference sequence). The CDR3 reads CALWEGKISYYKKLF. CDR3 sequence (DNA): TGTGCCTTGTGGGAGGGCAAAATAAGTTATTATAAGAAACTCTTT.

Notes on this clone: The sample carries other DNA sequences with the same CDR3. The V and J genes are TRGV9 and TRGJ1 or TRGJ2. The germline CDR1 and CDR2 sequences are GITISATS and ISYDGTV (reference sequence). The CDR3 loop spans 12 amino acids. J gave up 7 bases and V 0 bases, and 3 bases lay outside the gene matches. The CDR3 DNA sequence: TGTGCCTTGTGGGAGGTGCGATATAAGAAACTCTTT. Its translation is CALWEVRYKKLF.

This clone has a handful of counts. This chain joins TRGV3 and TRGJ1 or TRGJ2. Germline values: CDR1 VTNTFY, CDR2 YDVSTARD (reference sequence). V lost 0 bases, J lost 9 bases, and 5 bases stayed unmatched. The CDR3 spans 12 residues. The CDR3 sequence is CATWDRKGKKLF. In DNA, the CDR3 is TGTGCCACCTGGGACAGGAAGGGTAAGAAACTCTTT.

Note on this clone: This same CDR3 is encoded by further DNA sequences in the sample. In nucleotides, the CDR3 is TGTGCCTTGTGGGAGGGCTATAAGAAACTCTTT. Amino acids: CALWEGYKKLF. The V and J genes are TRGV9 and TRGJ1 or TRGJ2. With V trimmed by 2 bases and J by 7 bases, 2 bases remained unmatched. Germline V gene lookup returns CDR1 GITISATS and CDR2 ISYDGTV (reference sequence). CDR3 length: 11 amino acids.

This chain connects TRGV3 to TRGJ1 or TRGJ2. Germline-derived CDR1 and CDR2 are VTNTFY and YDVSTARD (reference sequence). The CDR3 sequence is 14 residues long. The junction had 7 bases not matched to a gene; V was cut back by 5 bases and J by 0 bases. The CDR3 sequence: CATWVTPNYYKKLF. The CDR3, as DNA: TGTGCCACCTGGGTCACCCCGAATTATTATAAGAAACTCTTT.

The table lists this clone with a few counts. This sequence joins TRGV4 and TRGJ1 or TRGJ2. The CDR3 covers 15 residues. The junction had 8 bases not matched to a gene; V was cut back by 0 bases and J by 3 bases. The germline V gene has CDR1 EGSTGY and CDR2 YDSYTSSV. The CDR3 sequence is CATWDGQRLYYKKLF. In DNA, the CDR3 is TGTGCCACCTGGGATGGGCAAAGGCTTTATTATAAGAAACTCTTT.

The chain employs TRGV4 and TRGJ1 or TRGJ2. The CDR3 has 13 amino acids. V was pared by 3 bases and J by 2 bases, with 4 bases of the junction left unmatched. From germline, CDR1 is EGSTGY and CDR2 YDSYTSSV. CDR3 DNA: TGTGCCACCTGGGATACCCATTATTATAAGAAACTCTTT. Protein sequence: CATWDTHYYKKLF.

The gene calls are TRGV5 and TRGJ1 or TRGJ2. This CDR3 contains 13 residues. CDR1 and CDR2 from the germline V gene are VINAFY and YDVSNSKD. With V trimmed by 0 bases and J by 5 bases, 4 bases remained unmatched. Here the CDR3 DNA reads TGTGCCACCTGGGACAGGCCTAATTATAAGAAACTCTTT. Encoded protein: CATWDRPNYKKLF.

This clone occurred a few times. The chain recombines TRGV3 with TRGJ1 or TRGJ2. The V gene end was trimmed by 0 bases and the J gene end by 9 bases; junction bases not matched to a gene: 11. CDR3 length equals 14 residues. Germline values: CDR1 VTNTFY, CDR2 YDVSTARD (reference sequence). The CDR3, as DNA: TGTGCCACCTGGGACAGGCGAATTCCGATTAAGAAACTCTTT. Protein sequence: CATWDRRIPIKKLF.

This chain links TRGV9 with TRGJ1 or TRGJ2. Germline V gives CDR1 GITISATS, CDR2 ISYDGTV (reference sequence). The CDR3 has 12 amino acids. V lost 6 bases and J lost 4; bases outside the gene matches: 6. CDR3 amino acids: CALWPGYYKKLF. Here the CDR3 DNA reads TGTGCCTTGTGGCCGGGATATTATAAGAAACTCTTT.

By share, this clone ranks as large. This chain uses TRGV4 with TRGJ1 or TRGJ2. There are 12 residues in the CDR3. V trimming: 1 base; J trimming: 7 bases; junction bases outside the gene matches: 4. CDR1 is EGSTGY and CDR2 is YDSYTSSV in the germline V gene. CDR3 coding DNA: TGTGCCACCTGGGATGGTTGGTATAAGAAACTCTTT. Protein: CATWDGWYKKLF.

A word on this clone: A much larger clone is a single base away; this may be a read error. CDR3 nucleotides: TGTGCCACCTGGGATAGTAGTGGTTGGATCAAGACGTTT. It specifies CATWDSSGWIKTF. This chain uses TRGV3 with TRGJP2. The length of the CDR3 is 13 residues. The germline V gene has CDR1 VTNTFY and CDR2 YDVSTARD (reference sequence).

By sample fraction, this clone is medium-sized (0.01 to 0.1%). V and J are TRGV9 and TRGJ1 or TRGJ2. V was clipped by 2 bases and J by 10 bases; unmatched bases: 8. Germline V CDR1 and CDR2: GITISATS, ISYDGTV (reference sequence). The CDR3 totals 12 residues. The CDR3: CALWEDTFKKLF. Here the CDR3 DNA reads TGTGCCTTGTGGGAGGACACATTCAAGAAACTCTTT.

This sequence joins TRGV9 and TRGJ1 or TRGJ2. The germline V gene encodes CDR1 GITISATS and CDR2 ISYDGTV (reference sequence). The CDR3 runs 17 residues. V shed 2 bases, J shed 1 base, and the junction held 14 bases outside the gene matches. The CDR3 sequence: CALWEAPQTGNYYKKLF. In DNA form, the CDR3 reads TGTGCCTTGTGGGAGGCCCCCCAAACGGGAAATTATTATAAGAAACTCTTT.

As for this clone: Other DNA sequences in the same sample also yield this CDR3. The rearrangement links TRGV2 to TRGJ1 or TRGJ2. V was pared by 0 bases and J by 7 bases, with 6 bases of the junction left unmatched. The germline V gene has CDR1 EGSNGY and CDR2 YDSYNSKV. This CDR3 is 13 amino acids long. This CDR3 is CATWDGPRYKKLF. In nucleotides, the CDR3 is TGTGCCACCTGGGACGGGCCCCGGTATAAGAAACTCTTT.

As for this clone: A much larger clone differs by one base, so this may be a read error. The gene calls are TRGV9 and TRGJ1 or TRGJ2. The germline CDR1 and CDR2 sequences are GITISATS and ISYDGTV (reference sequence). This CDR3 contains 13 residues. CDR3 DNA: TGTGCCTTGTGGGAGGCGGTGGAAAATAAGACACTCTTT. It encodes CALWEAVENKTLF.

The chain has TRGV8 and TRGJ1 or TRGJ2. V was pared by 3 bases and J by 9 bases, with 8 bases of the junction left unmatched. Germline-derived CDR1 and CDR2 are VENAVY and YDSYNSRV. The CDR3 is 12 residues long. The CDR3 nucleotides read TGTGCCACCTGGGATTCCAACATTAAGAAACTCTTT. Translation gives CATWDSNIKKLF.